The clone carrying this T cell receptor beta chain has more than one count but fewer than ten. This sample is drawn from a study of molecular identifiers for immune sequencing clone quantification. At the level of the study: Sequencing covered four of five parts into which replicate RNA from approximately 22,000 or 94,000 naive CD8 cells was split.

TCRdb re-called the PCR reads through MiXCR, storing one row per CDR3 protein. The table lists approximately 320,000 distinct CDR3 sequences, about a quarter of them singletons. Looked up from germline, CDR1 is DFQATT and CDR2 is SNEGSKA (reference sequence). The V gene lost 1 base and the J gene lost 3 bases, with 10 bases spanning the gap. CDR3 length: 13 amino acids. The sequencing sample was made of naive CD8+ T cells from blood, with Jurkat cell RNA spiked in. Subset defined: FACS-sorted CD8+CD4-CCR7+CD45RA+ naive T cells. V and J are TRBV20-1 and TRBJ2-7; D ambiguous. The TCR originated in a human donor in good health. Some libraries in this study had Jurkat cell RNA spiked in. The DNA of the CDR3 is TGCAGTGCTAGAGTACAAGGAGACTACGAGCAGTACTTC. This sequence encodes CSARVQGDYEQYF.